Below, 16 T cell receptor beta chains from the same sample are listed, as sequenced in a study of Graves' ophthalmopathy and Graves' hyperthyroidism. The TCR beta CDR3 regions underwent amplification from RNA transcripts. Scientists carried out first-round RT-PCR using HTBI primers and then a second-round multiplex PCR. TCRdb passed the multiplex PCR reads through MiXCR, listing each CDR3 protein once. The sample consists of about 590,000 distinct CDR3 sequences, roughly 39% of them appearing once. The sequencing input was peripheral blood or thyroid tissue (not recorded which). The source is an adult man with Graves' hyperthyroidism.

This clonotype has at least ten counts. V is TRBV7-6 and J is TRBJ2-5; maybe TRBD1 (6 bases). V was cut by 1 base and J by 4 bases, with 10 bases left in between. Germline loops: CDR1 SGHVS, CDR2 FNYEAQ. The length of the CDR3 is 14 residues. The CDR3 coding sequence is TGTGCCAGCAGCTTAGGTACAGGGTTAGAGACCCAGTACTTC. This codes for CASSLGTGLETQYF.

The chain links TRBV6-5 to TRBJ1-1; 9 bases are a match to TRBD1. CDR1 is MNHEY, CDR2 SVGAGI, per germline. V was clipped by 4 bases and J by 9 bases; unmatched bases: 9. The CDR3 is 14 residues long. CDR3 sequence (DNA): TGTGCCAGCAGTTCCCAGGGGACAGGGCATAAAGCTTTCTTT. Its protein product is CASSSQGTGHKAFF.

The V and J genes are TRBV2 and TRBJ2-5; D tentatively fits TRBD1 or TRBD2 (5 bases each). Per germline, CDR1 SNHLY and CDR2 FYNNEI. CDR3 size: 15 residues. Trimming removed 3 bases at V and 5 bases at J, with 16 bases between. DNA for the CDR3: TGTGCCAGCAGTGATGTGGGGACCGGGATCGAGACCCAGTACTTC. Protein product: CASSDVGTGIETQYF.

DNA for the CDR3: TGTGCCATCAGTAGGGGAGATAATGAAAAACTGTTTTTT. Residues: CAISRGDNEKLFF. The chain uses TRBV10-3 and TRBJ1-4; TRBD1 might be the D (5 bases). CDR1 is ENHRY, CDR2 SYGVKD, per germline. The ends were cut back, 5 bases at V and 4 bases at J, with 8 bases in the middle. The CDR3 covers 13 residues.

The chain combines TRBV28 with TRBJ1-5; 9 bases are shared with TRBD1. The CDR3 is 16 residues long. Germline V gene data show CDR1 as MDHEN and CDR2 as SYDVKM. The V gene end was trimmed by 0 bases and the J gene end by 2 bases; junction bases not matched to a gene: 2. DNA for the CDR3: TGTGCCAGCAGTTTATGGAGGACAGGGGGCAATCAGCCCCAGCATTTT. It is translated as CASSLWRTGGNQPQHF.

This clonotype was seen repeatedly, ten times or more. This chain connects TRBV20-1 to TRBJ1-1; D is undetermined. CDR1 is DFQATT and CDR2 is SNEGSKA in the germline V gene (reference sequence). V was pared by 3 bases and J by 0 bases, with 8 bases between. The length of the CDR3 is 13 residues. CDR3 in amino acids: CSARRDMNTEAFF. CDR3 DNA sequence: TGCAGTGCTAGGAGAGACATGAACACTGAAGCTTTCTTT.

Only a few counts were recorded for this clonotype. This chain connects TRBV9 to TRBJ2-2; D might be TRBD2 (6 bases). V gave up 0 bases and J gave up 0 bases, with 9 bases separating them. This CDR3 region has 16 residues. Germline V gene lookup returns CDR1 SGDLS and CDR2 YYNGEE. The CDR3 nucleotides read TGTGCCAGCAGCGTAGGTCTAGCGTCGAACACCGGGGAGCTGTTTTTT. Protein: CASSVGLASNTGELFF.

This clonotype was seen repeatedly, ten times or more. The rearrangement joins TRBV7-8 to TRBJ1-1; D is uncertain. Trimming pared 1 base from V and 1 base from J, leaving 10 bases between. CDR3 length equals 15 residues. The germline CDR1 and CDR2 sequences are SGHVS and FQNEAQ. The CDR3 protein is CASSLGARRNTEAFF. CDR3 nucleotide sequence: TGTGCCAGCAGCTTAGGGGCAAGACGGAACACTGAAGCTTTCTTT. The variable domain in full, completed from reference TRBV7-8 and TRBJ1-1, reads GAGVSQSPRYKVAKRGQDVALRCDPISGHVSLFWYQQALGQGPEFLTYFQNEAQLDKSGLPSDRFFAERPEGSVSTLKIQRTQQEDSAVYLCASSLGARRNTEAFFGQGTRLTVV.

This clonotype was seen many times. J is TRBJ2-5 and V is TRBV13; perhaps TRBD1 as D (5 bases). The CDR3 is 14 residues long. The germline CDR1 and CDR2 sequences are PRHDT and FYEKMQ (reference sequence). V was trimmed by 0 bases and J by 7 bases, leaving 12 bases between them. The CDR3 reads CASSLGVSGSTQYF. The CDR3 region has the DNA TGTGCCAGCAGCTTAGGGGTCTCAGGGTCGACCCAGTACTTC.

At least ten counts were recorded for this clonotype. The chain joins TRBV19 to TRBJ2-7; 11 bases fit TRBD1. The V and J ends lost 6 bases and 3 bases, in that order; junction bases with no gene match: 4. Germline loops: CDR1 LNHDA, CDR2 SQIVND (reference sequence). The CDR3 covers 14 residues. Here the CDR3 DNA reads TGTGCCAGTAGACCGGGACAGGGGGTCTACGAGCAGTACTTC. This sequence encodes CASRPGQGVYEQYF.

This clonotype appeared once. CDR3 protein: CSAGTTGGALGETQYF. The CDR3 DNA is TGCAGTGCTGGAACGACAGGGGGCGCGTTAGGGGAGACCCAGTACTTC. The V and J genes are TRBV20-1 and TRBJ2-5, with TRBD1 matching over 10 bases. There are 16 residues in the CDR3. CDR1 DFQATT and CDR2 SNEGSKA come from the germline V gene (reference sequence). Trimming took 5 bases from V and 5 from J; bases not matched to a gene: 14.

This clonotype was recorded many times. The V call is TRBV7-2, the J call TRBJ2-7, with 9 positions matching TRBD1. This CDR3 region has 15 residues. Germline V gives CDR1 SGHTA, CDR2 FQGNSA. V shed 1 base, J shed 3 bases, and the junction held 4 bases outside the gene matches. The CDR3 DNA reads TGTGCCAGCAGCTTAGGTCTGGGACAGGGCTACGAGCAGTACTTC. The encoded protein is CASSLGLGQGYEQYF.

Notes on this clonotype: A much larger clone lies a single base off, so this may be a read error. J is TRBJ1-1 and V is TRBV12-3 or TRBV12-4; D is possibly TRBD1 (5 bases). The length of the CDR3 is 14 residues. In nucleotides, the CDR3 is TGTGCCAGCAGTTTTCTCCGGGGGAACGCTGAAGCTTTCTTT. It codes for CASSFLRGNAEAFF.

This clonotype was seen more than once but under ten times. The chain employs TRBV6-5 and TRBJ2-2; D gene unclear. CDR3 length equals 15 residues. The germline V gene has CDR1 MNHEY and CDR2 SVGAGI. Trimming took 2 bases from V and 0 from J, leaving 7 bases between them. CDR3 loop: CASSYGHPNTGELFF. Here the CDR3 DNA reads TGTGCCAGCAGTTACGGGCACCCGAACACCGGGGAGCTGTTTTTT.

As concerns this clonotype: A junction end diverges from the germline sequence, so it may reflect a read error. The chain employs TRBV11-2 and TRBJ2-7; D is undetermined. The CDR3 is made up of 15 amino acids. Germline CDR1 is SGHAT and CDR2 is FQNNGV. CDR3: CAGSFSRSSSYEQYF. The CDR3 coding sequence is TGTGCCGGCAGCTTCTCGCGGTCGAGCTCCTACGAGCAGTACTTC.

This clonotype was picked up a small number of times. CDR3 sequence: CASRRRDRGYEQYF. CDR3 nucleotide sequence: TGTGCCAGCAGACGCCGGGACAGGGGCTACGAGCAGTACTTC. This chain joins TRBV12-3 or TRBV12-4 and TRBJ2-7; TRBD1 aligns across 10 bases. V lost 6 bases, J lost 3 bases, and 5 bases stayed unmatched. CDR3 size: 14 residues.